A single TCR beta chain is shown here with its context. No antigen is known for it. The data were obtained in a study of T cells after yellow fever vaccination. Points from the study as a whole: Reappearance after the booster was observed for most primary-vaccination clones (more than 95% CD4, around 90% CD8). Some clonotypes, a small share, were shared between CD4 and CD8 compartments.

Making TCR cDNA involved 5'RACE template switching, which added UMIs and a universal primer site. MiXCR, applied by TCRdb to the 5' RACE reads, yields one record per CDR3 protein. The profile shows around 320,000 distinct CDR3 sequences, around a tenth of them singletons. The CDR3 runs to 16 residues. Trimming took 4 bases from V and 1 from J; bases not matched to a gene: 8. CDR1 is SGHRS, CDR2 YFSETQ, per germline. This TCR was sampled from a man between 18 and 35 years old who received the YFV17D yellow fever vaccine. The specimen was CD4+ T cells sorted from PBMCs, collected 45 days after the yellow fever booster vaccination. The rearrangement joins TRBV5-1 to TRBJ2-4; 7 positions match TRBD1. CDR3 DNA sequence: TGCGCCAGCAGCCCTGGGACAGAAACGGCCAAAAACATTCAGTACTTC. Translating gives CASSPGTETAKNIQYF.